Listed here are 8 T cell receptor beta chains from one sample, sequenced in a study of breast tumors, draining lymph nodes, adjacent tissues (dated by TCRdb to 2016 to 2017). The lymph node samples were taken from the axillary draining lymph nodes of breast cancer patients. The library came from multiplex PCR. The data were produced on an Illumina HiSeq 2000. The raw public reads went through TCRdb reprocessing: fastp at Q25, MiXCR clone calling, in-frame beta chains kept. For every CDR3 protein sequence, its rows merge into one entry that carries the most common genes and DNA. The sample table shows roughly 260,000 distinct CDR3 sequences, and around 31% are seen once. In total, the top ten clones hold 0.85% to 1.3% of the sample. The specimen sequenced was axillary lymph node tissue. These receptors all come from a female donor with breast cancer. Some clones in this sample may be carry-over from other donors' samples.

This clonotype showed up many times. The J gene is TRBJ2-2, the V gene TRBV7-9, with TRBD1 as a possible D gene (6 bases). Germline V lookup: CDR1 SEHNR, CDR2 FQNEAQ (reference sequence). V lost 5 bases and J 2 bases, leaving 27 bases between the germline ends. The length of the CDR3 is 20 residues. Here the CDR3 reads CASSPQQGLRVYGNTGELFF. The CDR3 nucleotides are TGTGCCAGCAGCCCCCAACAGGGTTTGAGGGTATACGGTAACACCGGGGAGCTGTTTTTT.

Of note for this clonotype: Given a much more abundant clone one base away, this may be a read error. The rearrangement joins TRBV10-3 to TRBJ2-2, with 11 bases identical to TRBD2. This CDR3 is built from 16 residues. The V gene's germline CDR1 is ENHRY and CDR2 SYGVKD. As DNA, the CDR3 is TGTGCCACTGCATTAGCGGGAGGGCCCTCCACCGGGGAGCTGCTTTTT. The encoded protein is CATALAGGPSTGELLF.

Details on this clonotype: This may be a read error, as it is one base from a much larger clone. This sequence joins TRBV4-3 and TRBJ1-5, with D unresolved. Trimming shortened V by 8 bases and J by 2 bases, and 13 bases separated the two germline ends. The CDR3 covers 14 residues. Germline loops: CDR1 LGHNA, CDR2 YSLEER. DNA of the CDR3: TGCGCCAGCCGCCTTTTCCCGGGCAATCAGCCCCAGCATTTT. It translates to CASRLFPGNQPQHF.

This clonotype was counted ten times or more. J is TRBJ1-6 and V is TRBV6-5; D is undetermined. V lost 6 bases to trimming and J lost 10 bases, with 16 bases between them. Germline V gene sequence: CDR1 MNHEY, CDR2 SVGAGI. The CDR3 runs to 14 residues. In nucleotides, the CDR3 is TGTGCCAGCAGCCCCCGGGTCGACGGATCACCCCTCCACTTT. It translates to CASSPRVDGSPLHF.

The J gene is TRBJ2-5, the V gene TRBV27; 8 bases map to TRBD2. Germline CDR1 reads MNHEY; CDR2 reads SMNVEV (reference sequence). The CDR3 runs 13 residues. CDR3 loop: CSRGSGVTGTQYF. The CDR3 nucleotides read TGTTCCCGGGGTAGCGGGGTCACAGGGACCCAGTACTTC.

A word on this clonotype: The junction differs from germline at one of its ends, possibly a read error. The chain is built from TRBV5-1 and TRBJ2-5; D uncertain. Germline lookup yields CDR1 SGHRS and CDR2 YFSETQ. This CDR3 contains 11 residues. CDR3 DNA: TGCGCCAGCAGCCAACAAGGGACCCAGTACTTC. This codes for CASSQQGTQYF.

This clonotype was observed many times. This chain connects TRBV5-1 to TRBJ2-3; 7 positions match TRBD2. V was pared by 0 bases and J by 4 bases, with 5 bases of the junction left unmatched. From germline, CDR1 is SGHRS and CDR2 YFSETQ. The CDR3 contains 15 residues. The CDR3, as DNA: TGCGCCAGCAGCTTGGAGAGCGGGATCCCAGATACGCAGTATTTT. As protein: CASSLESGIPDTQYF.

This clonotype was seen ten or more times. The chain's CDR3 is CASSAGTADYEQYF. The CDR3 DNA reads as TGTGCCAGCAGCGCCGGGACGGCAGACTACGAGCAGTACTTC. The chain has TRBV9 and TRBJ2-7; D assignment may be TRBD1 or TRBD2 (5 bases each). The germline V gene encodes CDR1 SGDLS and CDR2 YYNGEE. V lost 3 bases and J lost 3, with 13 bases in between. This CDR3 comprises 14 residues.